The subject of this entry is one T cell receptor (beta chain). The antigen remains unidentified. This specimen belongs to a study of OX40 agonist ivuxolimab in advanced cancers. Study background: Partial responses were achieved by three patients, of whom one had hepatocellular carcinoma and two had cutaneous melanoma.

Germline trimming cut 7 bases from V and 3 bases from J; bases unmatched to any gene: 6. This CDR3 contains 13 residues. Per the germline V gene, CDR1 is MNHNS and CDR2 is SASEGT. General study findings and limits: Partly responding patients at 0.1-3.0 mg/kg showed some of the smallest clonal expansion. The average count of expanded clones was higher among CD8+ T cells than among CD4+.

Sequencing was performed with immunoSEQ multiplex PCR; in TCRdb, only in-frame clones are kept and a portion is missing. The sample includes around 66,000 clones, 87% of them seen just once. The sequence came from an adult with an advanced solid tumor such as melanoma, head and neck, liver or kidney cancer. The J gene is TRBJ2-7, the V gene TRBV6-1, with TRBD1 matching 7 bases. The material sequenced was CD4+ or CD8+ T cells sorted from blood, taken in a trial of the OX40 agonist ivuxolimab. The CDR3 protein is CASTRQGVYEQYF. As DNA, the CDR3 is TGTGCCAGCACTAGGCAGGGGGTCTACGAGCAGTACTTC.